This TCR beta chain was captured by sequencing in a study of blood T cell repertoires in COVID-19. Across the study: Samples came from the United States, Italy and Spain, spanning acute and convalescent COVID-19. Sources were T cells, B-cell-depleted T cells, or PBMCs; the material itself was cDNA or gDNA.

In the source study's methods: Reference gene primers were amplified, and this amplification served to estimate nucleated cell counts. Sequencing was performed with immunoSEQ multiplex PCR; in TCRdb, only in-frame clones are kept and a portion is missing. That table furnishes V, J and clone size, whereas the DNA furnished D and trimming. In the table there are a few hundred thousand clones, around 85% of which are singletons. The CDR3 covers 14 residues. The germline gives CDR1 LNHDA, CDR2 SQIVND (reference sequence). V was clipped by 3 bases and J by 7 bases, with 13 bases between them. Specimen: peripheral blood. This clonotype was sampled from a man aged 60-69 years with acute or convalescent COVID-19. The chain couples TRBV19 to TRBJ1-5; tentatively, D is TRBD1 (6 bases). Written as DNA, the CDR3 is TGTGCCAGTAGTATTACAGGGAAAGGACAGCCCCAGCATTTT. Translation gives CASSITGKGQPQHF. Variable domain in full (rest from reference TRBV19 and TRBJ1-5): DGGITQSPKYLFRKEGQNVTLSCEQNLNHDAMYWYRQDPGQGLRLIYYSQIVNDFQKGDIAEGYSVSREKKESFPLTVTSAQKNPTAFYLCASSITGKGQPQHFGDGTRLSIL.